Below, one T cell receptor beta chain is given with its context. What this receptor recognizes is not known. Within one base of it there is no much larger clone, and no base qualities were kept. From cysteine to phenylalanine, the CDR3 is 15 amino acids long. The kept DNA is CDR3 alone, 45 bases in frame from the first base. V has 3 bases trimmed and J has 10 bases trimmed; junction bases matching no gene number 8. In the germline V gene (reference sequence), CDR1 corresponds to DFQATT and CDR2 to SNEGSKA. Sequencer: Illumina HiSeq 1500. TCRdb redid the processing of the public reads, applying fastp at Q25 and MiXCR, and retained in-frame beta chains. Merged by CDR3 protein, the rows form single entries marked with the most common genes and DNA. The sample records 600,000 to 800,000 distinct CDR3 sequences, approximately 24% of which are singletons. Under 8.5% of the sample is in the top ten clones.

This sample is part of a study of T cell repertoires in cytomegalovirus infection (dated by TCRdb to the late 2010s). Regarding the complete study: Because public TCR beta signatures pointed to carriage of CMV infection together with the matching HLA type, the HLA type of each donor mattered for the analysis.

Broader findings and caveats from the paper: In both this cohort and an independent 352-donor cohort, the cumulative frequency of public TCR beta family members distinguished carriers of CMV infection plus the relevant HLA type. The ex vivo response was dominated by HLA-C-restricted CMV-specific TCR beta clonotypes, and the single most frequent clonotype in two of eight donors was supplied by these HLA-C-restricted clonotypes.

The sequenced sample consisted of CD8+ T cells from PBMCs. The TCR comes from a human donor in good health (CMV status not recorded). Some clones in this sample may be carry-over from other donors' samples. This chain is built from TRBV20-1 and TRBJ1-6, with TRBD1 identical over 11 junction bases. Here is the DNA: TGCAGTGCTAGGGAACCGGGACAGGGGGACTCACCCCTCCACTTT. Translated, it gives CSAREPGQGDSPLHF.